Listed below are T cell receptor beta chains from one sample, sequenced in a study of blood T cells in healthy people across ages. TCRdb passed the 5' RACE reads through MiXCR, listing each CDR3 protein once. The top ten clones hold about 32% of a sample with 700,000 or so distinct CDR3 sequences, around 43% of them seen once. Sequences were obtained from blood. All receptors derive from a man at least 80 years old in good health. Both conserved end residues are part of each CDR3.

j_call	v_call	cdr3_aa
TRBJ1-2	TRBV7-2	CASSARTVLYGYTF
TRBJ2-5	TRBV4-3	CASSQLTGDGKTQYF
TRBJ1-1	TRBV4-3	CASSQNSMGEAFF
TRBJ2-5	TRBV7-9	CASSQGLAGGRETQYF
NA	TRBV7-9	CASSQRTGEDEQYF
TRBJ2-6	TRBV28	CASTGHTISGANVLTF
TRBJ2-3	TRBV24-1	CATSGRVPTDTQYF
TRBJ2-2	TRBV4-3	CASSQSAGAKAGELFF
TRBJ1-2	TRBV28	CASSLSRAVGYGYTF
TRBJ2-3	TRBV9	CASSAFSGTSGYTDTQYF
TRBJ1-2	TRBV29-1	CSVPAPPGRGYGYTF
TRBJ2-7	TRBV6-1	CASSETGRTAYEQYF
TRBJ2-1	TRBV10-3	CAIAGVNEQFF
NA	TRBV18	CASSPRGLGPSEQYF
TRBJ2-4	TRBV10-3	CAISEAGTGAKNIQYF
TRBJ2-5	TRBV7-9	CASSFYPLETQYF